One sample yielded the 26 T cell receptor beta chains listed below, sequenced in a study of T cell changes during pregnancy in multiple sclerosis. TCRdb's table, derived via immunoSEQ multiplex PCR, lists solely in-frame clones and lacks some. The sample shows under 80,000 clones, 85% to 95% of them seen only once. The sample in question was CD4+ T cells from peripheral blood mononuclear cells, obtained in the second trimester of pregnancy. The receptor set was obtained from a female donor with multiple sclerosis, enrolled in a pregnancy study.

The chain has TRBV19 and TRBJ1-4; D gene ambiguous. The CDR3 has 13 residues. V was pared by 7 bases and J by 11 bases, with 17 bases between. CDR1 LNHDA and CDR2 SQIVND come from the germline V gene (reference sequence). CDR3 coding DNA: TGTGCCAGTAAAACAGCCCCTGTTGGGAAACTGTTTTTT. Amino acids: CASKTAPVGKLFF.

The rearrangement joins TRBV29-1 to TRBJ2-7, with D perhaps matching TRBD1 (6 bases). CDR1 is SQVTM, CDR2 ANQGSEA, per germline. The V end was cut by 6 bases, the J end by 4 bases, with 16 bases between. The CDR3 is made up of 13 amino acids. In DNA, the CDR3 is TGCAGCGTCGCAGGGGTTTTGGGTTACGAGCAGTACTTC. It specifies CSVAGVLGYEQYF.

This chain links TRBV28 with TRBJ2-7; D possibly corresponds to TRBD2 (5 bases). The CDR3 is 13 amino acids. V was shortened by 6 bases and J by 1 base, with 10 bases between the two germline ends. The germline V gene encodes CDR1 MDHEN and CDR2 SYDVKM. In DNA form, the CDR3 reads TGTGCCAGCAGGGGGAGCGGTTCCTACGAGCAGTACTTC. Translating it yields CASRGSGSYEQYF.

The chain links TRBV5-4 to TRBJ1-4; 7 bases match TRBD1. V gave up 4 bases and J gave up 8 bases; unmatched junction bases: 8. The germline gives CDR1 SGHNT, CDR2 YYREEE (reference sequence). The CDR3 sequence is 14 residues long. In DNA form, the CDR3 reads TGTGCCAGCAGCAGCGACAGGGTATACGAAAAACTGTTTTTT. The encoded protein is CASSSDRVYEKLFF.

This sequence joins TRBV5-1 and TRBJ2-7; TRBD2 matches 15 bases. The CDR3 extends over 17 amino acids. CDR1 is SGHRS, CDR2 YFSETQ, per germline. Trimming removed 4 bases from V and 0 bases from J; junction bases left unmatched: 5. The CDR3 coding sequence is TGCGCCAGCAGCCCGGGACTAGCGGGAGGAAGCTCCTACGAGCAGTACTTC. It is translated as CASSPGLAGGSSYEQYF. The entire variable domain, with the rest obtained from reference TRBV5-1 and TRBJ2-7, is as follows: KAGVTQTPRYLIKTRGQQVTLSCSPISGHRSVSWYQQTPGQGLQFLFEYFSETQRNKGNFPGRFSGRQFSNSRSEMNVSTLELGDSALYLCASSPGLAGGSSYEQYFGPGTRLTVT.

The V and J genes are TRBV7-9 and TRBJ1-1; D is unclear. The CDR3 is 14 amino acids. The ends were cut back, 1 base at V and 0 bases at J, with 6 bases in the middle. Germline loops: CDR1 SEHNR, CDR2 FQNEAQ (reference sequence). CDR3 DNA sequence: TGTGCCAGCAGCTTAGAGCTCATGAACACTGAAGCTTTCTTT. The encoded protein is CASSLELMNTEAFF.

This clone was picked up one time. V usage is TRBV7-9 and J usage is TRBJ1-4; D gene uncertain. The CDR3 length is 14 residues. Germline assignment: CDR1 SEHNR and CDR2 FQNEAQ (reference sequence). Deletions cut 3 bases from V and 4 bases from J, with 9 bases between. CDR3 sequence (DNA): TGTGCCAGCAGCTTCTACGGGGATAATGAAAAACTGTTTTTT. Protein: CASSFYGDNEKLFF.

The chain employs TRBV18 and TRBJ2-7; 8 positions agree with TRBD2. The CDR3 runs to 17 residues. The germline gives CDR1 KGHSH, CDR2 LQKENI. V gave up 5 bases and J gave up 0 bases; unmatched junction bases: 12. The CDR3 bases are TGTGCCAGCTCATCCGTTAGCGGGACTCCAAGCTCCTACGAGCAGTACTTC. Its protein is CASSSVSGTPSSYEQYF.

CDR3 residues: CASTTDRAGNTIYF. DNA for the CDR3: TGTGCCAGCACTACGGACAGGGCTGGAAACACCATATATTTT. The V call is TRBV9, the J call TRBJ1-3, with 8 bases identical to TRBD1. The J segment lost 2 bases and the V segment lost 6 bases, leaving 4 bases of the junction unmatched. The germline V gene has CDR1 SGDLS and CDR2 YYNGEE. CDR3 length: 14 residues.

This chain connects TRBV19 to TRBJ1-5, with no clear D. The length of the CDR3 is 14 residues. The germline gives CDR1 LNHDA, CDR2 SQIVND (reference sequence). Trimming left V 7 bases short and J 4 bases short, with 14 bases between. The CDR3 loop is CASTPPSRNQPQHF. CDR3 in DNA: TGTGCCAGTACCCCTCCTTCGAGGAATCAGCCCCAGCATTTT.

The chain has TRBV9 and TRBJ2-2; 8 bases match TRBD1. V lost 4 bases, J lost 2 bases, and 7 bases stayed unmatched. The CDR3 runs 16 residues. Germline CDR1 reads SGDLS; CDR2 reads YYNGEE. This chain's CDR3 is CASSPADRGNTGELFF. The CDR3 DNA reads TGTGCCAGCAGCCCGGCCGACAGGGGTAACACCGGGGAGCTGTTTTTT.

The rearrangement links TRBV28 to TRBJ1-2, with D tentatively TRBD1 (5 bases). V dropped 2 bases and J dropped 0 bases, with 16 bases sitting between them. The CDR3 is 17 amino acids. Germline V lookup: CDR1 MDHEN, CDR2 SYDVKM. This chain's CDR3 is CASSLVYWGRANYGYTF. Written as DNA, the CDR3 is TGTGCCAGCAGTTTAGTCTACTGGGGCCGAGCTAACTATGGCTACACCTTC.

The V gene is TRBV4-1, the J gene TRBJ2-7; TRBD1 matches at 8 bases. Per germline, CDR1 MGHRA and CDR2 YSYEKL. This CDR3 has 16 amino acids. Trimming took 4 bases from V and 2 from J; bases not matched to a gene: 10. This CDR3 is CASSPRAGGSPYEQYF. CDR3 sequence (DNA): TGCGCCAGCAGCCCCCGAGCAGGGGGCTCACCCTACGAGCAGTACTTC.

The V and J genes are TRBV28 and TRBJ1-4, with D hard to call. The CDR3 runs 14 residues. Trimming shortened V by 5 bases and J by 8 bases, and 15 bases separated the two germline ends. Germline CDR1 and CDR2: MDHEN and SYDVKM. CDR3 residues: CASSPPFPREKLFF. DNA of the CDR3: TGTGCCAGCAGTCCGCCCTTCCCTAGGGAAAAACTGTTTTTT.

This sequence joins TRBV5-1 and TRBJ2-7; D unclear. V was trimmed by 2 bases and J by 5 bases, leaving 14 bases between them. The CDR3 length is 14 residues. Germline-derived CDR1 and CDR2 are SGHRS and YFSETQ. CDR3 residues: CASSLRPAVDEQYF. For the CDR3, the DNA is TGCGCCAGCAGCTTACGGCCGGCGGTGGACGAGCAGTACTTC.

The CDR3 region is CASSIESAVQAGYSPLHF. In nucleotides, the CDR3 is TGTGCCAGTAGTATTGAATCCGCTGTCCAGGCTGGTTATTCACCCCTCCACTTT. The chain uses TRBV19 and TRBJ1-6, with no clear D. With 3 bases removed from V and 8 bases from J, the gap between germline ends came to 23 bases. Germline values: CDR1 LNHDA, CDR2 SQIVND (reference sequence). The CDR3 loop spans 18 amino acids.

The chain joins TRBV7-2 to TRBJ2-4; 7 bases agree with TRBD2. The V segment lost 1 base and the J segment 7 bases; nucleotides outside the gene matches: 4. The CDR3 is 14 amino acids. CDR1 is SGHTA and CDR2 is FQGNSA in the germline V gene. In nucleotides, the CDR3 is TGTGCCAGCAGCTTAGTAGACGGGGGGAACATTCAGTACTTC. Residues: CASSLVDGGNIQYF. Complete variable domain (other parts from reference TRBV7-2 and TRBJ2-4): GAGVSQSPSNKVTEKGKDVELRCDPISGHTALYWYRQSLGQGLEFLIYFQGNSAPDKSGLPSDRFSAERTGGSVSTLTIQRTQQEDSAVYLCASSLVDGGNIQYFGAGTRLSVL.

V usage is TRBV5-1 and J usage is TRBJ2-3, with 7 bases that match TRBD2. The CDR3 loop spans 17 amino acids. CDR1 and CDR2 (germline): SGHRS, YFSETQ. Trimming at V came to 0 bases and at J to 2 bases, leaving 9 bases not matched to a gene. The CDR3 loop is CASSLVGTNLPTDTQYF. DNA for the CDR3: TGCGCCAGCAGCTTGGTAGGGACTAATCTACCCACAGATACGCAGTATTTT.

This chain links TRBV14 with TRBJ1-5; 9 bases match TRBD1. This CDR3 is 16 amino acids long. Germline lookup yields CDR1 SGHDN and CDR2 FVKESK. V trimming: 2 bases; J trimming: 0 bases; junction bases outside the gene matches: 2. This CDR3 reads CASSQHRGHSNQPQHF. CDR3 nucleotide sequence: TGTGCCAGCAGCCAACACAGGGGGCATAGCAATCAGCCCCAGCATTTT.

This clone was counted a single time. The rearrangement uses TRBV9 and TRBJ2-2, with D tentatively TRBD2 (6 bases). CDR1 SGDLS and CDR2 YYNGEE come from the germline V gene. The length of the CDR3 is 15 residues. V was pared by 3 bases and J by 6 bases, with 15 bases between. CDR3 DNA sequence: TGTGCCAGCAGCGCCGGGAGAGGCTTCGCCGGGGAGCTGTTTTTT. Protein sequence: CASSAGRGFAGELFF.

The rearrangement joins TRBV10-3 to TRBJ2-3; 11 positions agree with TRBD2. Germline V gene sequence: CDR1 ENHRY, CDR2 SYGVKD. The CDR3 consists of 15 residues. V trimming: 6 bases; J trimming: 1 base; junction bases outside the gene matches: 3. The CDR3 sequence: CAIRSLAGGTDTQYF. DNA for the CDR3: TGTGCCATCAGGTCACTAGCGGGGGGCACAGATACGCAGTATTTT.

The chain joins TRBV7-9 to TRBJ1-2, with D unresolved. CDR1 is SEHNR and CDR2 is FQNEAQ in the germline V gene (reference sequence). Trimming removed 5 bases at V and 7 bases at J, with 14 bases between. The CDR3 is made up of 13 amino acids. CDR3 nucleotides: TGTGCCAGCAGCGACACACGAACATCTGGCTACACCTTC. It yields the protein CASSDTRTSGYTF.

The chain uses TRBV6-5 and TRBJ1-6, with a possible D match to TRBD1 (5 bases). The V and J ends lost 7 bases and 1 base respectively, with 8 bases between them. Germline V gene sequence: CDR1 MNHEY, CDR2 SVGAGI. This CDR3 contains 14 residues. The CDR3 here is CASTRQSYNSPLHF. The CDR3 DNA is TGTGCCAGCACTCGACAGTCCTATAATTCACCCCTCCACTTT.

The chain uses TRBV28 and TRBJ2-1, with D uncertain. The germline CDR1 and CDR2 sequences are MDHEN and SYDVKM. V lost 6 bases and J lost 11, with 14 bases in between. The CDR3 spans 12 residues. The CDR3: CASSQEPVQQFF. In DNA form, the CDR3 reads TGTGCCAGCAGCCAAGAGCCCGTTCAGCAGTTCTTC.

This clone was detected once. The J gene is TRBJ2-7, the V gene TRBV4-1; TRBD1 agrees at 8 bases. J lost 4 bases, V lost 2 bases, and 4 bases had no gene match. The CDR3 spans 14 residues. The germline V gene has CDR1 MGHRA and CDR2 YSYEKL. CDR3 sequence reads: CASSQQGALYEQYF. The CDR3 DNA follows: TGCGCCAGCAGCCAACAGGGGGCTTTATACGAGCAGTACTTC.

CDR3 bases: TGTGCCAGCTCACCATCAGGGAATGAAAAACTGTTTTTT. It translates to CASSPSGNEKLFF. V is TRBV18 and J is TRBJ1-4; the D gene is possibly TRBD1 (5 bases). The CDR3 is 13 residues long. CDR1 is KGHSH, CDR2 LQKENI, per germline. V was cut by 2 bases and J by 5 bases, with 6 bases left in between.